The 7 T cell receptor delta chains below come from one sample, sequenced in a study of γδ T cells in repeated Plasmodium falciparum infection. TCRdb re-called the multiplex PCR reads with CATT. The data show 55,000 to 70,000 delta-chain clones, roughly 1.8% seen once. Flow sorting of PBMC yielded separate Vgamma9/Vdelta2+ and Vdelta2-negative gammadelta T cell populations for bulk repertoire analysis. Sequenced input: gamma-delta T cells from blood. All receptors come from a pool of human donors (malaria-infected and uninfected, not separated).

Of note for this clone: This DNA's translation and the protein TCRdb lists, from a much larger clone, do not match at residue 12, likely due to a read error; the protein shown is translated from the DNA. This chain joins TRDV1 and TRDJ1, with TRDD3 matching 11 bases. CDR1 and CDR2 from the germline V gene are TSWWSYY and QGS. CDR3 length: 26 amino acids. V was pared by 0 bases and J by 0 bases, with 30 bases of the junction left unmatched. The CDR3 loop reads CALGELVAPSFFAYWGIGGYTDKLIF. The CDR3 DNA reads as TGTGCTCTTGGGGAACTAGTGGCCCCCTCCTTCTTCGCGTACTGGGGGATAGGGGGGTACACCGATAAACTCATCTTT.

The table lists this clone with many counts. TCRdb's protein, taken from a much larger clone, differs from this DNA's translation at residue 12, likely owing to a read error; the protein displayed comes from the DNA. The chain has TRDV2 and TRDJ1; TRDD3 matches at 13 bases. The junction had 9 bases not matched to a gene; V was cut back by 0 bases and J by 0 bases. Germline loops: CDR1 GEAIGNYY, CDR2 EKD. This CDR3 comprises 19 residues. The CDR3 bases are TGTGCCTGTGACACCTTACTGGGGGATACGCCCCAATACACCGATAAACTCATCTTT. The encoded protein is CACDTLLGDTPQYTDKLIF.

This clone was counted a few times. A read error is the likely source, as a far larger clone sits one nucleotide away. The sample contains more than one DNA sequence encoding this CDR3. Here the CDR3 reads CALGELQLGDILTAQLFF. Here the CDR3 DNA reads TGTGCTCTTGGGGAGCTCCAGCTGGGGGATATCCTGACAGCACAACTCTTCTTT. The V and J genes are TRDV1 and TRDJ2; TRDD3 agrees at 10 bases. The J gene, left out of TCRdb, was set here by checking the DNA against germline. The CDR3 is made up of 18 amino acids. With V trimmed by 3 bases and J by 3 bases, 10 bases remained unmatched. Germline V gene data show CDR1 as TSWWSYY and CDR2 as QGS.

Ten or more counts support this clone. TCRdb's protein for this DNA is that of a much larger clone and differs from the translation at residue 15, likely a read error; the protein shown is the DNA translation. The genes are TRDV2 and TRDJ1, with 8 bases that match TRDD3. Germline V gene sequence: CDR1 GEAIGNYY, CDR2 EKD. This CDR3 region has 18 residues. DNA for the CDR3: TGTGCCTGTGACACCGAACTCTTTCCCCTGGGGGACACCGATAGACTCATCTTT. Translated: CACDTELFPLGDTDRLIF.

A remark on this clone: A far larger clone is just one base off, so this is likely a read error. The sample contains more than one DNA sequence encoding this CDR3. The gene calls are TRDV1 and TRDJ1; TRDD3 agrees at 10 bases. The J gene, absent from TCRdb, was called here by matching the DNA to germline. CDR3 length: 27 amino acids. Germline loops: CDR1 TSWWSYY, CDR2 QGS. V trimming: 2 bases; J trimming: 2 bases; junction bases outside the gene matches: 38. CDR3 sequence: CALGESEDPTPSSGDTRIGWDTDKLIF. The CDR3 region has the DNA TGTGCTCTTGGGGAAAGTGAGGATCCTACGCCCTCCTCGGGGGATACGCGTATAGGATGGGATACCGATAAACTCATCTTT.

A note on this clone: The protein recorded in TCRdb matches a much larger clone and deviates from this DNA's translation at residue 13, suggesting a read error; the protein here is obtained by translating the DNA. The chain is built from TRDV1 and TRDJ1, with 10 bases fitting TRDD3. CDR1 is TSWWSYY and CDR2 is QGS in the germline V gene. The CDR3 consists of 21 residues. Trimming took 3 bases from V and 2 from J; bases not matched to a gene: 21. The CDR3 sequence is CALGEVRGKLGDAPGTDKLIF. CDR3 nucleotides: TGTGCTCTTGGGGAGGTTAGGGGTAAACTGGGGGATGCGCCGGGGACCGATAAACTCATCTTT.

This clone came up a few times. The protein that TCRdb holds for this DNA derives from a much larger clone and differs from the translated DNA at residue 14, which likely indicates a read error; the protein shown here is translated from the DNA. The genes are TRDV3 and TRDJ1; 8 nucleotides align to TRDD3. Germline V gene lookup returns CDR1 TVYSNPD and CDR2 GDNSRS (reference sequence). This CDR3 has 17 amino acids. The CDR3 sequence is CACRRGYSPSYTDELIF. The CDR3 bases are TGTGCCTGTAGGAGGGGATACTCCCCAAGTTACACCGATGAACTCATCTTT.